This TCR beta chain was retrieved from a study of blood T cell repertoires in COVID-19 (dated by TCRdb to about 2020). Some background on the complete study: Samples covering the acute and convalescent phases of COVID-19 were provided by collaborators in the United States, Italy and Spain. The prospective study material was composed of cDNA or gDNA derived from T cells, B-cell-depleted T cells, or PBMCs. The dataset comprised deeply sampled blood TCRbeta repertoires from subjects exposed to, actively infected with, or recovered from COVID-19. The repertoires were released in a freely available public database meant as a resource for research on the immune response to SARS-CoV-2. The samples were drawn from two sources: the first 160 participants of the ongoing ImmuneRACE study, and over 1,000 subjects contributed by 6 global collaborators. A de-identified subject ID, COVID-19 status, age in years and sex were almost always included in the sample metadata. Where HLA class I and class II types were available, the types were taken from metadata supplied by the sample provider, not from assay-based typing. General conclusions and limits of the study: The amount of clinical and demographic metadata varied by source and participant and was provided uncurated.

Whole blood was collected in K2EDTA tubes by collaborating institutions according to the institutions' own protocols. For TCRbeta analysis, collaborators shipped samples in one of three forms: frozen whole blood, isolated PBMCs, or DNA extracted from either of those sample types. This clone occurred once. This clone's antigen is unknown. No quality values exist for individual bases; no much larger clone is one base distant. TCRbeta CDR3 regions were amplified from genomic DNA by means of the immunoSEQ Assay, a bias-controlled multiplex PCR. The source study handled its data this way. The number of nucleated cells in each sample was estimated by amplification of reference gene primers within the assay. Sequence reads were collapsed and filtered to measure the absolute abundance of every unique TCRbeta CDR3 rearrangement. For each sample, productive Simpson clonality was calculated as the square root of Simpson's diversity index across productive rearrangements. TCRdb took over this immuneACCESS table, retaining in-frame rearrangements with V and J assigned. Such tables are incomplete; in checked studies, under half of the missing clones stem from an unresolved V gene, and the remainder is unexplained. V and J calls plus clone size are reproduced from that table; the DNA served to infer D and trimming. Counted in this sample were under 200,000 clones; 79% of them appeared once. 15% to 20% of the sample goes to the ten largest clones.

According to the germline V gene (reference sequence), CDR1 reads LGHDT and CDR2 reads YNNKEL. V and J lose 2 bases and 0 bases, and a span of 7 bases separates them. The CDR3 holds 14 amino acids from the cysteine to the phenylalanine. Just the 42-base CDR3 DNA is kept, in frame starting at base 1. The TCR was taken from a man in his fifties or sixties with active or convalescent COVID-19. The source material was peripheral blood. This sequence uses TRBV3-1 (or the pseudogene TRBV3-2) and TRBJ1-1; TRBD1 is a possible D gene, resting on 5 matching bases. The CDR3 region reads CASSQQGMNTEAFF. The DNA is as follows: TGTGCCAGCAGCCAACAGGGCATGAACACTGAAGCTTTCTTT.